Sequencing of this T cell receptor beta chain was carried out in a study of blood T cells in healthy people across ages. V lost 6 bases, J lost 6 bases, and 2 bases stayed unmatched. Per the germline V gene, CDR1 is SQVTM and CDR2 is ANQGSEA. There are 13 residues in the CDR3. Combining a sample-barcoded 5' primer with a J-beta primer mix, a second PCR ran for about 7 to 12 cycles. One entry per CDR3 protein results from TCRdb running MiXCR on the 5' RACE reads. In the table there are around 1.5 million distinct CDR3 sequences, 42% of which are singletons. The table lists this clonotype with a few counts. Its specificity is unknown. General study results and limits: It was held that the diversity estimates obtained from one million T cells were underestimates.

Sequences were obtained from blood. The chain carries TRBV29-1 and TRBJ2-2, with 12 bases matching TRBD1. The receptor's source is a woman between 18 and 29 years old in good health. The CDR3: CSVGTGGPGELFF. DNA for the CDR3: TGCAGCGTCGGGACAGGGGGCCCCGGGGAGCTGTTTTTT.